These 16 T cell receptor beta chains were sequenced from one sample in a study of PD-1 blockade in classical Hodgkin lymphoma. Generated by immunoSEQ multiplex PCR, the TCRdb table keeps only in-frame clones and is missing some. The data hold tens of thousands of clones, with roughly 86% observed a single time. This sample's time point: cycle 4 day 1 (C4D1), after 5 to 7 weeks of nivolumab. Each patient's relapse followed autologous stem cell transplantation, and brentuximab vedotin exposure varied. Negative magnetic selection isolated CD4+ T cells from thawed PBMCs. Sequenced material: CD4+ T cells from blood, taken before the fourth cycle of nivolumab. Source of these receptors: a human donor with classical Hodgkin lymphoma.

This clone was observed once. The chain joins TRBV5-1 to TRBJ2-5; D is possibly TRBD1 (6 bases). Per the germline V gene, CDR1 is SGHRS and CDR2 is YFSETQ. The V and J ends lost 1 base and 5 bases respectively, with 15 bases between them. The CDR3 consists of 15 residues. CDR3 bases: TGCGCCAGCAGCTTGAACCTGGGGGCCAGGGAGACCCAGTACTTC. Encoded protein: CASSLNLGARETQYF. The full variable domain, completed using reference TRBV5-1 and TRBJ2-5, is KAGVTQTPRYLIKTRGQQVTLSCSPISGHRSVSWYQQTPGQGLQFLFEYFSETQRNKGNFPGRFSGRQFSNSRSEMNVSTLELGDSALYLCASSLNLGARETQYFGPGTRLLVL.

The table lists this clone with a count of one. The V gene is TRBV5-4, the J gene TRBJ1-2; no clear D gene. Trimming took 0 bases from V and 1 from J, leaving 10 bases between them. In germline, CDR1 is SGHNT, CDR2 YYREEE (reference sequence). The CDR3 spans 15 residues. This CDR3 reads CASSLDPEGNYGYTF. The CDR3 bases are TGTGCCAGCAGCTTGGATCCGGAGGGTAACTATGGCTACACCTTC.

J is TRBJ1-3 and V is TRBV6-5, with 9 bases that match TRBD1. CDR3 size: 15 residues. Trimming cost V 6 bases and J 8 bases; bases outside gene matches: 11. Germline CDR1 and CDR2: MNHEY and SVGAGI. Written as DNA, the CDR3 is TGTGCCAGCAGGGACTACAGGGGGCGGGAATACACCATATATTTT. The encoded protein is CASRDYRGREYTIYF.

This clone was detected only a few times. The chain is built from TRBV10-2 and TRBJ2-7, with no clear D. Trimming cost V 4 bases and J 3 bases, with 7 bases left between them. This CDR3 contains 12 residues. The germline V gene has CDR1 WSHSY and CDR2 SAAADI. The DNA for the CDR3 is TGCGCCAGCAGTGGGTCCTACTACGAGCAGTACTTC. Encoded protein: CASSGSYYEQYF.

CDR3 residues: CASSGTGWTYEQYF. CDR3 nucleotide sequence: TGTGCCAGCAGTGGGACAGGGTGGACCTACGAGCAGTACTTC. The chain couples TRBV2 to TRBJ2-7; TRBD1 agrees at 8 bases. The CDR3 spans 14 residues. Per the germline V gene, CDR1 is SNHLY and CDR2 is FYNNEI. The V and J ends lost 4 bases and 2 bases, in that order; junction bases with no gene match: 4.

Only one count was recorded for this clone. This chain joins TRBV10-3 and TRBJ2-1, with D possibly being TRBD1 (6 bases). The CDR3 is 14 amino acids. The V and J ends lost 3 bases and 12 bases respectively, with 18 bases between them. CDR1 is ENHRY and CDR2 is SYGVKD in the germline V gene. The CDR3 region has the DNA TGTGCCATCAGTGAAGACCGGACAGTGGGGTTGCAGTTCTTC. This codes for CAISEDRTVGLQFF.

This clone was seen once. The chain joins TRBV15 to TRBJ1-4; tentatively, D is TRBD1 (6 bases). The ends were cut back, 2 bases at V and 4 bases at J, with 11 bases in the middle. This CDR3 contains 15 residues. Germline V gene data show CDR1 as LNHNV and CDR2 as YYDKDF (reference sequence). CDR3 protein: CATSRTDRNNEKLFF. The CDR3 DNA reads TGTGCCACCAGCAGAACGGACAGAAATAATGAAAAACTGTTTTTT.

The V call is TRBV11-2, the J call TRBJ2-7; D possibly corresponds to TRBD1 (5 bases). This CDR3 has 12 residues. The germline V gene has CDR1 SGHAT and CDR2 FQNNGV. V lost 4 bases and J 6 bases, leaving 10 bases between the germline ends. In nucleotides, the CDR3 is TGTGCCAGCAGCTCCCAGGGCCTCGAGCAGTACTTC. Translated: CASSSQGLEQYF.

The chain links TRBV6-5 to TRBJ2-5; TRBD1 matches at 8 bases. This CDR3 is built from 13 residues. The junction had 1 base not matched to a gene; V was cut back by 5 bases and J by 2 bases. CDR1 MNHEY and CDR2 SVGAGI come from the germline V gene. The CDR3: CASSNRGQETQYF. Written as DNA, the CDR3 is TGTGCCAGCAGTAACAGGGGGCAAGAGACCCAGTACTTC.

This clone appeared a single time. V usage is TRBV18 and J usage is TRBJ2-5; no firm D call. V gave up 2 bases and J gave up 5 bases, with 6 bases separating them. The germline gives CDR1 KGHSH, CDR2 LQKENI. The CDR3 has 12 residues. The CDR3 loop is CASSPGMETQYF. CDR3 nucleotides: TGTGCCAGCTCACCAGGGATGGAGACCCAGTACTTC. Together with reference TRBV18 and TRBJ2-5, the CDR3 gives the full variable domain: NAGVMQNPRHLVRRRGQEARLRCSPMKGHSHVYWYRQLPEEGLKFMVYLQKENIIDESGMPKERFSAEFPKEGPSILRIQQVVRGDSAAYFCASSPGMETQYFGPGTRLLVL.

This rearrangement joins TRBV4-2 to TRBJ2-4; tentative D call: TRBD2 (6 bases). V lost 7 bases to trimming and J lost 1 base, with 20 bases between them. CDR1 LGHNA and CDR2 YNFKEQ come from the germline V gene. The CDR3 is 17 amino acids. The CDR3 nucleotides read TGTGCCAGCAACTCCCTCTCCGGGGGTACGGCCAAAAACATTCAGTACTTC. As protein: CASNSLSGGTAKNIQYF.

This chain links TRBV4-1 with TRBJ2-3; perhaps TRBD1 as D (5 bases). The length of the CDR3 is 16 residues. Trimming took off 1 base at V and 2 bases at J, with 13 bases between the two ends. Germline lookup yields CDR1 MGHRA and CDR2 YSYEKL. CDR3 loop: CASSQGGRAYTDTQYF. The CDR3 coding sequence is TGCGCCAGCAGCCAAGGGGGCCGGGCCTACACAGATACGCAGTATTTT.

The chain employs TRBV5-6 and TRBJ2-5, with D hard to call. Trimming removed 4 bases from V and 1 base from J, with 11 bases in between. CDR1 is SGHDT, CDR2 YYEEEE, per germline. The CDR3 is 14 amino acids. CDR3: CASSVYGTQETQYF. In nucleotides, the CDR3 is TGTGCCAGCAGCGTCTACGGAACCCAAGAGACCCAGTACTTC.

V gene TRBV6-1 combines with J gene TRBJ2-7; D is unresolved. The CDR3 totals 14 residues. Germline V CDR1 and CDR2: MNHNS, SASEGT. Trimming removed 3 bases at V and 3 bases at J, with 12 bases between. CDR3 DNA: TGTGCCAGCAGTGAGGGCAGGTCCGGCTACGAGCAGTACTTC. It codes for CASSEGRSGYEQYF.

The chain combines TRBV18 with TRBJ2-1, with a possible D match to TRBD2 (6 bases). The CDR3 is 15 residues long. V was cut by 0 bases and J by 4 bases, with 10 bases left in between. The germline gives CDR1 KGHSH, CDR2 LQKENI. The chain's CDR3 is CASSPPGLPYNEQFF. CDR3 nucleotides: TGTGCCAGCTCACCACCGGGACTCCCATACAATGAGCAGTTCTTC. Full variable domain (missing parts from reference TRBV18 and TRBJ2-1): NAGVMQNPRHLVRRRGQEARLRCSPMKGHSHVYWYRQLPEEGLKFMVYLQKENIIDESGMPKERFSAEFPKEGPSILRIQQVVRGDSAAYFCASSPPGLPYNEQFFGPGTRLTVL.

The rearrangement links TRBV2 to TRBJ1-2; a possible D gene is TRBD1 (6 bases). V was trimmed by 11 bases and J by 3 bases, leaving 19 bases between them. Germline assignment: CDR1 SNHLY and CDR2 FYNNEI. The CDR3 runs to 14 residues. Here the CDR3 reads CAGGGKAGYYGYTF. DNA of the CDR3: TGTGCCGGGGGGGGCAAAGCGGGCTACTATGGCTACACCTTC.